This T cell receptor beta chain was captured in a study of regulatory T cells in long-lasting Graves disease. Relying on iRepertoire HTBI primers and Arm-PCR of CDR3 regions, the team built TCR beta libraries. TCRdb used MiXCR to reprocess the multiplex PCR reads, holding one entry per CDR3 protein. This table holds 450,000 or so distinct CDR3 sequences, 20% to 25% found once. The time point is: persistent/refractory GD, antithyroid drugs over 5 years with positive TRAb. PBMCs provided the RNA from which the TCR library was made. Approximately 10-milliliter peripheral blood samples went into EDTA tubes. Whole-study findings and limits: Rather than thyroid tissue, only peripheral blood underwent study.

A remark on this clonotype: Its antigen remains unknown.

This clonotype was sampled from a female donor with Graves disease. The input for sequencing was peripheral blood mononuclear cells (PBMCs), taken when the disease was refractory, from a patient treated with antithyroid drugs.

CDR3 DNA sequence: TGTGCCAGCAGCTTAGAGGCGAGGGGGGAGCAGTTCTTC. This encodes CASSLEARGEQFF. The chain is built from TRBV7-9 and TRBJ2-1, with D possibly matching TRBD1 (6 bases). Trimming cost V 1 base and J 10 bases, with 11 bases left between them. This CDR3 spans 13 amino acids. CDR1 and CDR2 (germline): SEHNR, FQNEAQ (reference sequence).